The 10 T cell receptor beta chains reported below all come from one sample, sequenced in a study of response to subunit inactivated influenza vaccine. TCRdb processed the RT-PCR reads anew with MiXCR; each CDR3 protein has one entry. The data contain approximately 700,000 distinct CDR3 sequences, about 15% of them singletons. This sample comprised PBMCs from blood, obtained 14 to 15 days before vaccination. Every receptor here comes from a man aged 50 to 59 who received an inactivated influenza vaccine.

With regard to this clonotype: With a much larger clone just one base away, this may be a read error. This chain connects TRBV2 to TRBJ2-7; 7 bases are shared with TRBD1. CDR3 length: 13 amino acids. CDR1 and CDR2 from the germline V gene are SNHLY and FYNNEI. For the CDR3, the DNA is TGTGCCAGCAACGGACAGGCCTACTACGAGCGGTACTTC. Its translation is CASNGQAYYERYF. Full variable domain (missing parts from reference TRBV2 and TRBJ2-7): EPEVTQTPSHQVTQMGQEVILRCVPISNHLYFYWYRQILGQKVEFLVSFYNNEISEKSEIFDDQFSVERPDGSNFTLKIRSTKLEDSAMYFCASNGQAYYERYFGPGTRLTVT.

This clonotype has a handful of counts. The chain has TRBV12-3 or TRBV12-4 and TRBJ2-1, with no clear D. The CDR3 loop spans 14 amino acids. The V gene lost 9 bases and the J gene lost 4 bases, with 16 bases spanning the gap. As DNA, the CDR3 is TGTGCCAGTTCACAGACTGTTAAATACAATGAGCAGTTCTTC. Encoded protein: CASSQTVKYNEQFF.

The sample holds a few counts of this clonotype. The CDR3 DNA is TGTGCCAGCAGGCCCGGGACAGGGTCTCCCGGGGAGCTGTTTTTT. Residues: CASRPGTGSPGELFF. This chain connects TRBV7-9 to TRBJ2-2, with 9 bases aligning to TRBD1. This CDR3 is built from 15 residues. With 6 bases clipped from V and 6 bases from J, the junction kept 8 bases outside the gene matches. CDR1 and CDR2 (germline): SEHNR, FQNEAQ (reference sequence).

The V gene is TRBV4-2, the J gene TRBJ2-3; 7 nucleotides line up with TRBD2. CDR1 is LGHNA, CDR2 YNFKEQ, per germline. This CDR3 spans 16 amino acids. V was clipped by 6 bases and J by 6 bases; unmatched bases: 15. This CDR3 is CASRGQRDLAMDTQYF. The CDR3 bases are TGTGCCAGCAGAGGCCAGCGGGACCTAGCAATGGATACGCAGTATTTT.

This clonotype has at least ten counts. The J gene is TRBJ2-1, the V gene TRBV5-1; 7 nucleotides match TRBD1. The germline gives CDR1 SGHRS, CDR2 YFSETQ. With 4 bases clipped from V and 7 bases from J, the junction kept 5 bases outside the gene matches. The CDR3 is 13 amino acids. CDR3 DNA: TGCGCCAGCAGCCAGACAGGGTGGAATGAGCAGTTCTTC. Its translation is CASSQTGWNEQFF.

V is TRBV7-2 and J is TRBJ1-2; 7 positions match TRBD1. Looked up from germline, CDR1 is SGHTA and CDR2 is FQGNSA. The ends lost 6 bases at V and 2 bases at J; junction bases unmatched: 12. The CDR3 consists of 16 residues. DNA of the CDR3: TGTGCCAGCAGGGGAACCGGGACAGATCTCAACTATGGCTACACCTTC. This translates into CASRGTGTDLNYGYTF.

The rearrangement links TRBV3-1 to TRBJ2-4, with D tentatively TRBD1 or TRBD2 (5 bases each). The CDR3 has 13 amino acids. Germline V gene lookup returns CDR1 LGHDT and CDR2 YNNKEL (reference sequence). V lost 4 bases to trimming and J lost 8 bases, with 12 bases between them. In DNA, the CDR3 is TGTGCCAGCAGCCTTCCCGGGGCGGACATTCAGTACTTC. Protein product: CASSLPGADIQYF.

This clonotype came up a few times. CDR3 sequence (DNA): TGTGCCAGCAGCAAAGTTAGTGGGAGATCCTACAATGAGCAGTTCTTC. As protein: CASSKVSGRSYNEQFF. The V gene is TRBV21-1, the J gene TRBJ2-1. TRBV21-1 constitutes a pseudogene. The CDR3 totals 16 residues.

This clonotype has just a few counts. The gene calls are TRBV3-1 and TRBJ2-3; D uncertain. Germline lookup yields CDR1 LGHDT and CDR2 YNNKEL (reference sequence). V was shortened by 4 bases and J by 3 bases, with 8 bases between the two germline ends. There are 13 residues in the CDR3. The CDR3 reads CASSPFSTDTQYF. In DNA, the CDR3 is TGTGCCAGCAGCCCTTTCAGTACAGATACGCAGTATTTT.

The CDR3 DNA reads as TGCAGTGCCCCAACTGCGCTTTACAATGAGCAGTTCTTC. This gives the protein CSAPTALYNEQFF. The rearrangement uses TRBV20-1 and TRBJ2-1, with D unresolved. V was pared by 6 bases and J by 4 bases, with 13 bases between. CDR3 length: 13 residues. In germline, CDR1 is DFQATT, CDR2 SNEGSKA (reference sequence).